These T cell receptor beta chains were read from a single sample in a study of CD8+ T cells in alopecia areata. Repertoires were generated with immunoSEQ multiplex PCR, while TCRdb's copy carries only in-frame clones and drops some. This table has some 110,000 clones, around two fifths appearing once. Sequencing input: CD4+ T cells sorted from blood. Receptors were obtained from a human donor with alopecia areata. The CDR3 runs from the conserved cysteine through the conserved F or W.

j_call	v_call	cdr3_aa
TRBJ1-1	TRBV29-1	CSVEWRRMNTEAFF
TRBJ2-3	TRBV2	CASSGASPTGTQYF
TRBJ2-5	TRBV5-1	CASSLSGGTFQETQYF
TRBJ2-7	TRBV7-2	CASSLVGAVGEQYF
TRBJ2-5	TRBV19	CASSVSWDAATQYF
TRBJ2-3	TRBV7-2	CASSSQGGGADTQYF
TRBJ1-2	TRBV30	CAWSMGNYGYTF
TRBJ2-2	TRBV7-3	CASRVGLAGPNTGELFF
TRBJ2-7	TRBV28	CASMASLEEQYF
TRBJ1-1	TRBV29-1	CSVSLSAPKAFF
TRBJ2-5	TRBV11-2	CASSPTSGQETQYF
TRBJ2-3	TRBV5-1	CASSLSGDTDTQYF
TRBJ2-3	TRBV7-2	CASSLGASGITDTQYF
TRBJ2-5	TRBV7-8	CASSLSNSNQETQYF
TRBJ2-3	TRBV29-1	CSVVLVAGHSTDTQYF
TRBJ2-1	TRBV29-1	CSVKRAAGYNEQFF
TRBJ2-2	TRBV11-2	CASSLWRSHYTGELFF
TRBJ2-1	TRBV28	CASSVVAGGPFF
TRBJ2-3	TRBV7-9	CASVQGAITDTQYF
TRBJ1-1	TRBV20-1	CSAGRITEAFF
TRBJ2-5	TRBV4-3	CASSPSLGGETQYF
TRBJ2-4	TRBV29-1	CSVGGHLAKNIQYF
TRBJ1-5	TRBV27	CASQQNGGQPQHF
TRBJ2-4	TRBV29-1	CSVDRGADDIQYF
TRBJ2-7	TRBV6-5	CASSYRETGGGEQYF
TRBJ1-5	TRBV19	CASRRTSGNQPQHF
TRBJ1-2	TRBV5-4	CASSPLDRGHGYTF
TRBJ2-3	TRBV7-3	CASSLGTSTDTQYF
TRBJ2-1	TRBV30	CAWSPYNEQFF
TRBJ1-2	TRBV29-1	CSVGQAGYYGYTF
TRBJ1-2	TRBV11-2	CASSAGDRGGYTF
TRBJ2-1	TRBV5-1	CASSLPRTYNEQFF
TRBJ1-1	TRBV29-1	CSVDQPITEAFF
TRBJ1-3	TRBV29-1	CSVSTGTASSGNTIYF
TRBJ2-2	TRBV15	CATSRAYTGELFF
TRBJ1-5	TRBV30	CAWRGALSNQPQHF
TRBJ2-1	TRBV5-6	CASSLFVIDEQFF
TRBJ1-5	TRBV7-2	CASSLAGGLNQPQHF
TRBJ2-2	TRBV5-1	CASEELFF
TRBJ1-2	TRBV30	CAWSVQSGFGGYTF
TRBJ2-7	TRBV7-2	CASSLGGRGSYEQYF
TRBJ2-5	TRBV5-1	CASSWIDRAGETQYF
TRBJ2-5	TRBV28	CASSWERGGAETQYF
TRBJ1-1	TRBV7-2	CASSRDRGNTEAFF
TRBJ2-7	TRBV29-1	CSVEGDRSYEQYF
TRBJ1-5	TRBV30	CAWAPDILGQPQHF
TRBJ2-3	TRBV5-6	CASSRGDTQYF
TRBJ2-7	TRBV29-1	CSVRGQGALVQYF
TRBJ2-5	TRBV28	CASSSSGTGQETQYF
TRBJ1-1	TRBV5-1	CASSRGPNTEAFF
TRBJ1-5	TRBV28	CASSGLGGPQHF
TRBJ2-4	TRBV5-3	CARRGIAKNIQYF
TRBJ1-1	TRBV30	CAWSLGTVAFF
TRBJ2-2	TRBV18	CASSRDGSHTGELFF
TRBJ1-2	TRBV18	CASSPDGRYGYTF
TRBJ2-7	TRBV10-3	CASGQGNYEQYF
TRBJ2-2	TRBV29-1	CSVGRDTPRGELFF
TRBJ2-3	TRBV6-5	CASSRQPTDTQYF
TRBJ2-3	TRBV29-1	CSARQGITQYF
TRBJ2-7	TRBV7-2	CASRGPSKGEQYF